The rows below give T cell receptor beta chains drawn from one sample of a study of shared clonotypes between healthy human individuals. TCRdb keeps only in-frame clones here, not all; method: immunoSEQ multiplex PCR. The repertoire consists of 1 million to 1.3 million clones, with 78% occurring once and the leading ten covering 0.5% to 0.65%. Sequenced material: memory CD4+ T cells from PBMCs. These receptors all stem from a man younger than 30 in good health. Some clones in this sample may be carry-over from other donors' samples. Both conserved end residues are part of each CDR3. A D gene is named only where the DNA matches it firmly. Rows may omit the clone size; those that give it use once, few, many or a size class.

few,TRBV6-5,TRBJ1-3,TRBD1,TGTGCCAGCAGTCCTGGGGACAGCTCTGGAAACACCATATATTTT,CASSPGDSSGNTIYF
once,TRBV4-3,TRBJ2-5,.,TGCGCCAGCAGCCAAGGGACGGGGACTCTTGAGGCCCAGTACTTC,CASSQGTGTLEAQYF
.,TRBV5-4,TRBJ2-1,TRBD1,TGTGCCAGCAGCATGCCGGGACAGGGACTTATGGGTCAGTTCTTC,CASSMPGQGLMGQFF
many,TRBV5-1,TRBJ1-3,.,TGCGCCAGCAGCTTGCAGCTAAACTCTGGAAACACCATATATTTT,CASSLQLNSGNTIYF
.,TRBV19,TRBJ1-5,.,TGTGCCAGTAAGTATACGGGCTATAGCAATCAGCCCCAGCATTTT,CASKYTGYSNQPQHF
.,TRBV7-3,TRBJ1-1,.,TGTGCCTGCTCGGGAGGAGGGGCGAACACTGAAGCTTTCTTT,CACSGGGANTEAFF
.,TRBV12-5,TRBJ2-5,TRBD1,TGTGCTAGTGGTAGGACAGGGTCGGAGACCCAGTACTTC,CASGRTGSETQYF
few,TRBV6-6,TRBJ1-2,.,TGTGCCAGCAGTTACTCCGCGGTCATGGGCTACACCTTC,CASSYSAVMGYTF
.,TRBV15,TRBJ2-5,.,TGTGCCACCAGCAGAGGGGCAGTTCAAGAGACCCAGTACTTC,CATSRGAVQETQYF
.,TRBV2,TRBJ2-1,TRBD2,TGTGCCAGCAGACAACTAGCGGGAGGGCCCCATGAGCAGTTCTTC,CASRQLAGGPHEQFF
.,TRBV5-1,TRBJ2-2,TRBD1,TGCGCCAGCAGCTATACAGGGGAAAACACCGGGGAGCTGTTTTTT,CASSYTGENTGELFF
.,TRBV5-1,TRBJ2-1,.,TGCGCCAGCAGCTTGGAGTCTAGTCTGTTCGGGCAGTTCTTC,CASSLESSLFGQFF
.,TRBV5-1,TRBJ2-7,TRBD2,TGCGCCAGCAGCCGAGATCTAGCGGGAGACTACGAGCAGTACTTC,CASSRDLAGDYEQYF
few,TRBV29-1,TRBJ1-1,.,TGCAGCGTTGAATCATGGGTACTTCAAACTGAAGCTTTCTTT,CSVESWVLQTEAFF
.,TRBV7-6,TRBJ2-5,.,TGTGCCAGCAGCTTATTGTACAGAGAAGAGACCCAGTACTTC,CASSLLYREETQYF
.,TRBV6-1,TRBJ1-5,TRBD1,TGTGCCAGCAGTGGTAGGACAGGGAGAGGGAGCAATCAGCCCCAGCATTTT,CASSGRTGRGSNQPQHF
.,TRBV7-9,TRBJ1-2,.,TGTGCCAGCAGCTCGCAGGGCGTCTATGGCTACACCTTC,CASSSQGVYGYTF
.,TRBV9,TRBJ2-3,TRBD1,TGTGCCAGCAGCGTCCTACAGGGGAGCACAGATACGCAGTATTTT,CASSVLQGSTDTQYF
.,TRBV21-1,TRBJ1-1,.,TGTGCCAGCAGCAAAGAAGAGGGGAACACTGAAGCTTTCTTT,CASSKEEGNTEAFF
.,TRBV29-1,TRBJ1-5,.,TGCAGCGTTGGAGGAACGGGCAATCAGCCCCAGCATTTT,CSVGGTGNQPQHF
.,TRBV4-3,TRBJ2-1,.,TGCGCCAGCAGCCAAGGGGCCCAGGGGAGCGGGAAAAATGAGCAGTTCTTC,CASSQGAQGSGKNEQFF
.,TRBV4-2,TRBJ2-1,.,TGTGCCAGCAGCCAAGTTTCGGGGGCAGCGGGTAATGAGCAGTTCTTC,CASSQVSGAAGNEQFF
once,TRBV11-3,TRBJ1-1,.,TGTGCCAGCAGCTTACACGGTCGTGGGCCAAGTGAAGCTTTCTTT,CASSLHGRGPSEAFF
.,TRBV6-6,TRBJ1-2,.,TGTGCCAGCAGTTACTCGGGAGGGAACTATGGCTACACCTTC,CASSYSGGNYGYTF
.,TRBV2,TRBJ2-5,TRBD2,TGTGCCAGCACTGTCGGACTAGCGGGAGGCCAAGAGACCCAGTACTTC,CASTVGLAGGQETQYF
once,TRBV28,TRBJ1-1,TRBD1,TGTGCCAGCAGTAACAGGGGCCGCTTGAACACTGAAGCTTTCTTT,CASSNRGRLNTEAFF
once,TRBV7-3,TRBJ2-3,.,TGTGCCAGTTCCGGGACTTACACAGATACGCAGTATTTT,CASSGTYTDTQYF
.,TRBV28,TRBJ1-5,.,TGTGCCAGCAGTTTAGTCTTGGCGCCCCAGCATTTT,CASSLVLAPQHF
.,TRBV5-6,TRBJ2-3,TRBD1,TGTGCCAGCAGCTTGGACAGGGGCCTCACAGATACGCAGTATTTT,CASSLDRGLTDTQYF
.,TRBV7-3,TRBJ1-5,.,TGTGCCAGCAGCTTAAATTCGGGTCAGCCCCAGCATTTT,CASSLNSGQPQHF
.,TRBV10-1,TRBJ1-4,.,TGCGCCAGCAGTGTATCCGCGGGGGAGTATAATGAAAAACTGTTTTTT,CASSVSAGEYNEKLFF
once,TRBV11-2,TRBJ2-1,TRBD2,TGTGCCAGCAGCTTAGATATTGGTCTAGCGGACAACAATGAGCAGTTCTTC,CASSLDIGLADNNEQFF
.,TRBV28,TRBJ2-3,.,TGTGCCAGCAGAGAAGGGGGGGACTCAGATACGCAGTATTTT,CASREGGDSDTQYF
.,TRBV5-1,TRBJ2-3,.,TGCGCCAGCAGAGGTGGCGGCAGGTCCACAGATACGCAGTATTTT,CASRGGGRSTDTQYF
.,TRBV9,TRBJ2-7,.,TGTGCCAGCAGCGTAGGAGGTGGGTACGCACACGAGCAGTACTTC,CASSVGGGYAHEQYF
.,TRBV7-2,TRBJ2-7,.,TGTGCCAGCAGCAGGGGTGGCTACGAGCAGTACTTC,CASSRGGYEQYF
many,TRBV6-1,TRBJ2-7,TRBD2,TGTGCCAGCAGTGAGCAACCTAGCGGGCCGACCTACGAGCAGTACTTC,CASSEQPSGPTYEQYF
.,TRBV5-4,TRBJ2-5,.,TGTGCCAGCAGCGCCGCCGGGACCCAAGAGACCCAGTACTTC,CASSAAGTQETQYF
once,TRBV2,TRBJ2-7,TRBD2,TGTGCCAGCATTCGCACCAGACTAGCGGGAGGGGGGGAGCAGTACTTC,CASIRTRLAGGGEQYF
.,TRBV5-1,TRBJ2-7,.,TGCGCCAGCAGCTTGGTTGATGGGGCGCTCTACGAGCAGTACTTC,CASSLVDGALYEQYF
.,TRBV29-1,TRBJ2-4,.,TGCAGCGCTGAGGGGGTAGCCAAAAACATTCAGTACTTC,CSAEGVAKNIQYF
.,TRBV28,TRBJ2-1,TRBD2,TGTGCCAGCAGTCGCCCGGGACTAGCGGGAGGCGGGTACAATGAGCAGTTCTTC,CASSRPGLAGGGYNEQFF
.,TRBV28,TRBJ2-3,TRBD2,TGTGCCAGCAGTCCCCGACCGGGGACTAGCAATCGGTTAGGGTATACGCAGTATTTT,CASSPRPGTSNRLGYTQYF
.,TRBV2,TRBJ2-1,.,TGTGCCAGCAAATTCGGGCAGGACTACAATGAGCAGTTCTTC,CASKFGQDYNEQFF
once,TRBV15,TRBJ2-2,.,TGTGCCACCAGCAGAGAGCAGGAGGACACCGGGGAGCTGTTTTTT,CATSREQEDTGELFF
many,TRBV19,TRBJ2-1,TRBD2,TGTGCCAGTAGTGTTTGGGGACTAGCGGGACAATACAATGAGCAGTTCTTC,CASSVWGLAGQYNEQFF
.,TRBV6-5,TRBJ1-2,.,TGTGCCAGCAGTTACTTGGGCCGCTATGGCTACACCTTC,CASSYLGRYGYTF